This TCR beta chain was recorded in a study of control samples from healthy donors and cancer patients. TCRdb's table, derived via immunoSEQ multiplex PCR, lists solely in-frame clones and lacks some. The table has about 250,000 clones, about 80% seen once. CDR3 length equals 15 residues. CDR1 is SGHDN, CDR2 FVKESK, per germline. The V and J ends lost 0 bases and 7 bases, in that order; junction bases with no gene match: 6. The origin of this receptor is a woman aged 60-75 years with lung cancer. The specimen was PBMCs. The rearrangement joins TRBV14 to TRBJ2-1, with 7 bases fitting TRBD2. The CDR3 bases are TGTGCCAGCAGCCAAGATTCGTTCGGGGGGAATGAGCAGTTCTTC. This gives the protein CASSQDSFGGNEQFF. Filled out from reference TRBV14 and TRBJ2-1, the complete variable domain reads EAGVTQFPSHSVIEKGQTVTLRCDPISGHDNLYWYRRVMGKEIKFLLHFVKESKQDESGMPNNRFLAERTGGTYSTLKVQPAELEDSGVYFCASSQDSFGGNEQFFGPGTRLTVL.